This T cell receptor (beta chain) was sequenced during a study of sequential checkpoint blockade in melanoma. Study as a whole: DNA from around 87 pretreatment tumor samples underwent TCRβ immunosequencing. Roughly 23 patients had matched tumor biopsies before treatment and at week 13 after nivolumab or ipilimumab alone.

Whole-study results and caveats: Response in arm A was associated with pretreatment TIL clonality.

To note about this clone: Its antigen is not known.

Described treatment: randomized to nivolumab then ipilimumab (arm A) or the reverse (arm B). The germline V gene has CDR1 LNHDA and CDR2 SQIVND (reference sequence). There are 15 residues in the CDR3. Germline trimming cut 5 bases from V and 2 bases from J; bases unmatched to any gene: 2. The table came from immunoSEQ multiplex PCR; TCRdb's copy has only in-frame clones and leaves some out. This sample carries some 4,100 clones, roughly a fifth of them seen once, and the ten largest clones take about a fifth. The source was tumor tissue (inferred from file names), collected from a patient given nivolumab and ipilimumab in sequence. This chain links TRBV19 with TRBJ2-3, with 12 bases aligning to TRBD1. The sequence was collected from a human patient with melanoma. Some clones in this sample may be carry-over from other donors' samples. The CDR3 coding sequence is TGTGCCAGTAGTCCGGGACAGGGGGCCACAGATACGCAGTATTTT. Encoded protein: CASSPGQGATDTQYF.